One sample yielded the 27 T cell receptor beta chains listed below, sequenced in a study of blood T cell repertoires in COVID-19. Here immunoSEQ multiplex PCR was the method, and the copy in TCRdb shows in-frame clones only, minus some. Seen here are fewer than 400,000 clones, about 86% observed once, and the top ten hold 10%. Sequencing was performed on PBMCs or T cells enriched from blood (not recorded which). The receptor source for this set is a woman aged 45 to 65 who had recovered from COVID-19.

The J gene is TRBJ2-4, the V gene TRBV6-6; 14 nucleotides agree with TRBD2. The germline CDR1 and CDR2 sequences are MNHNY and SVGAGI (reference sequence). V lost 6 bases, J lost 1 base, and 17 bases stayed unmatched. This CDR3 is built from 21 residues. CDR3 bases: TGTGCCAGCAGCTTCTATGGGACTAGCGGGGGTCGACTGCCTGCCAAAAACATTCAGTACTTC. It encodes CASSFYGTSGGRLPAKNIQYF.

The chain employs TRBV29-1 and TRBJ1-1; 8 bases fit TRBD1. The germline V gene encodes CDR1 SQVTM and CDR2 ANQGSEA. The CDR3 covers 13 residues. Trimming removed 3 bases from V and 2 bases from J; junction bases left unmatched: 2. The CDR3 protein is CSVETGVNTEAFF. CDR3 bases: TGCAGCGTTGAGACAGGGGTCAACACTGAAGCTTTCTTT.

The gene calls are TRBV6-1 and TRBJ1-6; D not resolved. The CDR3 length is 14 residues. V lost 2 bases, J lost 7 bases, and 9 bases lay in between. Looked up from germline, CDR1 is MNHNS and CDR2 is SASEGT. CDR3 sequence reads: CASSEYLQNSPLHF. CDR3 nucleotide sequence: TGTGCCAGCAGTGAATATCTGCAGAATTCACCCCTCCACTTT.

This chain joins TRBV19 and TRBJ1-6; 11 nucleotides align to TRBD1. The length of the CDR3 is 14 residues. Germline CDR1 LNHDA, CDR2 SQIVND (reference sequence). The J segment lost 9 bases and the V segment lost 7 bases, leaving 5 bases of the junction unmatched. The CDR3 coding sequence is TGTGCCAGTAATCCCGGGACAGGGGGTTCACCCCTCCACTTT. Translated, it gives CASNPGTGGSPLHF. The variable domain in full, with the rest retrieved from reference TRBV19 and TRBJ1-6, is DGGITQSPKYLFRKEGQNVTLSCEQNLNHDAMYWYRQDPGQGLRLIYYSQIVNDFQKGDIAEGYSVSREKKESFPLTVTSAQKNPTAFYLCASNPGTGGSPLHFGNGTRLTVT.

In nucleotides, the CDR3 is TGTGCCAGCAGTGAACCGGGACATAACACCGGGGAGCTGTTTTTT. The encoded protein is CASSEPGHNTGELFF. The chain is built from TRBV6-1 and TRBJ2-2, with D possibly being TRBD1 (6 bases). The CDR3 is made up of 15 amino acids. CDR1 is MNHNS, CDR2 SASEGT, per germline. The V end lost 2 bases, the J end lost 2 bases, and 9 bases lay between the germline ends.

The chain carries TRBV7-9 and TRBJ2-2, with 7 bases fitting TRBD1. CDR3 length: 16 residues. V shed 5 bases and J 4 bases; nucleotides not matched to a gene: 10. Germline V gene sequence: CDR1 SEHNR, CDR2 FQNEAQ (reference sequence). The DNA of the CDR3 is TGTGCCAGCAGCGGAGGACCCAGGGGGTTCACCGGGGAGCTGTTTTTT. It translates to CASSGGPRGFTGELFF.

The genes are TRBV6-4 and TRBJ1-2; D gene unclear. Germline CDR1 reads MRHNA; CDR2 reads SNTAGT. Trimming shortened V by 1 base and J by 8 bases, and 11 bases separated the two germline ends. The CDR3 covers 13 residues. Written as DNA, the CDR3 is TGTGCCAGCAGTGACTACGGGGTCTCGGGCTACACCTTC. It translates to CASSDYGVSGYTF.

In the case of this clone: The junction departs from the called germline gene at one end, perhaps through a read error. This chain joins TRBV4-3 and TRBJ1-2; D remains unclear. The CDR3 spans 15 residues. CDR1 LGHNA and CDR2 YSLEER come from the germline V gene. This chain's CDR3 is CPSSQLYSSNYGYTF. In DNA, the CDR3 is TGCCCCAGCAGCCAACTCTACTCCTCAAACTATGGCTACACCTTC.

This clone appeared once. V is TRBV3-1 (or the pseudogene TRBV3-2) and J is TRBJ1-4; D is unclear. Germline V gene lookup returns CDR1 LGHDT and CDR2 YNNKEL (reference sequence). V was trimmed by 4 bases and J by 7 bases, leaving 16 bases between them. This CDR3 is built from 15 residues. The CDR3 reads CASSPQLGRSEKLFF. DNA for the CDR3: TGTGCCAGCAGCCCTCAGCTGGGGAGGAGTGAAAAACTGTTTTTT.

This clone was counted once. V usage is TRBV12-3 or TRBV12-4 and J usage is TRBJ1-2, with D possibly matching TRBD1 (5 bases). V shed 5 bases and J shed 6 bases, with 13 bases lying between them. The CDR3 sequence is 13 residues long. CDR3 DNA: TGTGCCAGCAGTCCGCGACAGAGCCATGGCTACACCTTC. This translates into CASSPRQSHGYTF.

The rearrangement uses TRBV5-1 and TRBJ1-1, with D unresolved. V shed 0 bases and J shed 1 base, with 10 bases lying between them. Germline CDR1 and CDR2: SGHRS and YFSETQ. The CDR3 contains 15 residues. The CDR3 spells CASSLAGTQNTEAFF. The CDR3 DNA reads TGCGCCAGCAGCTTGGCTGGCACCCAGAACACTGAAGCTTTCTTT.

The DNA for the CDR3 is TGTGCCAGCAGCTCAGCCCGGGACAGGGCTAACTATGGCTACACCTTC. This gives the protein CASSSARDRANYGYTF. This chain uses TRBV7-2 with TRBJ1-2; 9 bases are a match to TRBD1. From germline, CDR1 is SGHTA and CDR2 FQGNSA. The CDR3 is 16 amino acids. The ends lost 4 bases at V and 0 bases at J; junction bases unmatched: 6.

This chain links TRBV7-6 with TRBJ2-2; TRBD1 matches at 11 bases. CDR1 and CDR2 (germline): SGHVS, FNYEAQ. J gave up 9 bases and V 7 bases, and 10 bases lay outside the gene matches. The CDR3 consists of 15 residues. The CDR3 nucleotides read TGTGCCAGCAACATGGACAGGGGGCTCGAAAGGGAGCTGTTTTTT. It yields the protein CASNMDRGLERELFF.

The chain combines TRBV27 with TRBJ1-6; TRBD1 might be the D (6 bases). CDR1 and CDR2 from the germline V gene are MNHEY and SMNVEV (reference sequence). This CDR3 comprises 15 residues. The ends were cut back, 3 bases at V and 9 bases at J, with 15 bases in the middle. The CDR3 protein is CASSFSTARGSPLHF. The CDR3 DNA follows: TGTGCCAGCAGTTTTTCGACTGCCAGGGGTTCACCCCTCCACTTT.

This rearrangement joins TRBV4-2 to TRBJ1-1, with 7 bases fitting TRBD1. CDR1 and CDR2 (germline): LGHNA, YNFKEQ. CDR3 length: 16 amino acids. Trimming removed 3 bases from V and 1 base from J; junction bases left unmatched: 8. CDR3 coding DNA: TGTGCCAGCAGCCAGGCTGGGACAGCTAAGAACACTGAAGCTTTCTTT. Amino acid sequence: CASSQAGTAKNTEAFF.

This clone showed up just once. Other DNA sequences within the sample encode an identical CDR3. The rearrangement links TRBV5-1 to TRBJ1-1, with D unclear. This CDR3 comprises 15 residues. CDR1 is SGHRS, CDR2 YFSETQ, per germline. The V and J ends lost 0 bases and 0 bases respectively, with 9 bases between them. CDR3 nucleotide sequence: TGCGCCAGCAGCTTGGCCGCAGGCTTGAACACTGAAGCTTTCTTT. It yields the protein CASSLAAGLNTEAFF. The full variable domain, completed using reference TRBV5-1 and TRBJ1-1, is KAGVTQTPRYLIKTRGQQVTLSCSPISGHRSVSWYQQTPGQGLQFLFEYFSETQRNKGNFPGRFSGRQFSNSRSEMNVSTLELGDSALYLCASSLAAGLNTEAFFGQGTRLTVV.

This sequence joins TRBV15 and TRBJ2-6, with D unresolved. Per germline, CDR1 LNHNV and CDR2 YYDKDF (reference sequence). V lost 0 bases, J lost 0 bases, and 6 bases lay in between. There are 16 residues in the CDR3. As DNA, the CDR3 is TGTGCCACCAGCAGAGATCTAAACTCTGGGGCCAACGTCCTGACTTTC. Encoded protein: CATSRDLNSGANVLTF.

The chain employs TRBV5-6 and TRBJ2-7; possibly TRBD2 for D (6 bases). Deletions cut 4 bases from V and 0 bases from J, with 20 bases between. CDR1 is SGHDT, CDR2 YYEEEE, per germline. The CDR3 is made up of 17 amino acids. The CDR3 coding sequence is TGTGCCAGCAGCCGCGGGGCCGGGACCCTAACCTCCTACGAGCAGTACTTC. Its translation: CASSRGAGTLTSYEQYF.

The CDR3 DNA sequence: TGTGCCAGCAGCGCCCGAGCACAGGGGCTCTTTGGCTACACCTTC. This codes for CASSARAQGLFGYTF. The chain uses TRBV9 and TRBJ1-2; 7 bases agree with TRBD1. Looked up from germline, CDR1 is SGDLS and CDR2 is YYNGEE. V lost 3 bases to trimming and J lost 7 bases; unmatched junction nucleotides: 12. This CDR3 region has 15 residues. Complete variable domain (other parts from reference TRBV9 and TRBJ1-2): DSGVTQTPKHLITATGQRVTLRCSPRSGDLSVYWYQQSLDQGLQFLIQYYNGEERAKGNILERFSAQQFPDLHSELNLSSLELGDSALYFCASSARAQGLFGYTFGSGTRLTVV.

This clone was seen a single time. The rearrangement joins TRBV5-6 to TRBJ1-1, with D unresolved. Germline lookup yields CDR1 SGHDT and CDR2 YYEEEE. Between the trimmed V and J ends, which lost 4 bases and 4 bases, there was a span of 8 bases. The CDR3 covers 12 residues. CDR3 bases: TGTGCCAGCAGCCGGAGTGTCACTGAAGCTTTCTTT. Its translation: CASSRSVTEAFF.

The chain is built from TRBV29-1 and TRBJ2-5; TRBD1 might be the D (6 bases). CDR1 and CDR2 (germline): SQVTM, ANQGSEA. V was cut by 4 bases and J by 5 bases, with 14 bases left in between. The CDR3 consists of 13 residues. CDR3 region: CSVVGGSRETQYF. The CDR3 bases are TGCAGCGTTGTAGGGGGTTCGAGGGAGACCCAGTACTTC. Combining the CDR3 with reference TRBV29-1 and TRBJ2-5 gives the whole variable domain SAVISQKPSRDICQRGTSLTIQCQVDSQVTMMFWYRQQPGQSLTLIATANQGSEATYESGFVIDKFPISRPNLTFSTLTVSNMSPEDSSIYLCSVVGGSRETQYFGPGTRLLVL.

This clone showed up just once. The V gene is TRBV12-3 or TRBV12-4, the J gene TRBJ1-2, with D tentatively TRBD1 (5 bases). This CDR3 region has 13 residues. Trimming stripped 5 bases from V and 7 bases from J, with 14 bases between. Here the CDR3 DNA reads TGTGCCAGCAGTCCTCAAGGGGCCGGTGGCTACACCTTC. This translates into CASSPQGAGGYTF.

V gene TRBV9 combines with J gene TRBJ1-6; TRBD1 matches 7 bases. This CDR3 is 18 amino acids long. The germline gives CDR1 SGDLS, CDR2 YYNGEE. V shed 0 bases, J shed 0 bases, and the junction held 6 bases outside the gene matches. CDR3 in DNA: TGTGCCAGCAGCGTAGGCCGGGACAGTAGCTCCTATAATTCACCCCTCCACTTT. Its protein is CASSVGRDSSSYNSPLHF.

The chain carries TRBV7-9 and TRBJ1-1, with no clear D. The CDR3 covers 16 residues. Germline V CDR1 and CDR2: SEHNR, FQNEAQ (reference sequence). The ends were cut back, 0 bases at V and 3 bases at J, with 14 bases in the middle. The chain's CDR3 is CASSLALEVVDTEAFF. CDR3 DNA sequence: TGTGCCAGCAGCTTAGCGCTGGAGGTCGTAGACACTGAAGCTTTCTTT.

J is TRBJ2-1 and V is TRBV27; D uncertain. V lost 3 bases and J 0 bases, leaving 9 bases between the germline ends. The CDR3 runs to 15 residues. Germline V CDR1 and CDR2: MNHEY, SMNVEV (reference sequence). CDR3 amino acids: CASSFRNLSYNEQFF. The CDR3 DNA follows: TGTGCCAGCAGTTTCAGAAACCTCTCCTACAATGAGCAGTTCTTC.

The chain combines TRBV11-2 with TRBJ1-5; 11 positions agree with TRBD1. The CDR3 totals 19 residues. CDR1 SGHAT and CDR2 FQNNGV come from the germline V gene. V was pared by 7 bases and J by 7 bases, with 21 bases of the junction left unmatched. The CDR3 is CASTAALNRTGGLLQPQHF. In DNA form, the CDR3 reads TGTGCCAGCACCGCCGCACTCAACAGGACAGGGGGCCTTTTGCAGCCCCAGCATTTT. Based on the CDR3 plus reference TRBV11-2 and TRBJ1-5, the full variable domain is EAGVAQSPRYKIIEKRQSVAFWCNPISGHATLYWYQQILGQGPKLLIQFQNNGVVDDSQLPKDRFSAERLKGVDSTLKIQPAKLEDSAVYLCASTAALNRTGGLLQPQHFGDGTRLSIL.

This rearrangement joins TRBV28 to TRBJ2-6; TRBD2 is a possible D gene (6 bases). With 8 bases removed from V and 0 bases from J, the gap between germline ends came to 17 bases. The length of the CDR3 is 17 residues. CDR1 is MDHEN and CDR2 is SYDVKM in the germline V gene. The CDR3 sequence: CASRTGDRPSGANVLTF. In nucleotides, the CDR3 is TGTGCCAGCCGCACGGGGGATCGACCCTCTGGGGCCAACGTCCTGACTTTC.